Below are 20 T cell receptor beta chains sequenced from a single sample in a study of cytomegalovirus exposure and HLA in healthy donors. Primers: 60 Vbeta forward and 13 Jbeta reverse. Profiling relied on immunoSEQ multiplex PCR, and the TCRdb table lists in-frame clones only, not all of them. Here the sample spans some 150,000 clones, approximately 80% being singletons. Sequencing was carried out using PBMCs. These TCRs come from a woman in her thirties or forties in good health and CMV-seropositive.

This chain connects TRBV25-1 to TRBJ1-2, with TRBD1 identical over 7 bases. In germline, CDR1 is MGHDK, CDR2 SYGVNS. The V segment lost 3 bases and the J segment 3 bases; nucleotides outside the gene matches: 10. This CDR3 comprises 16 residues. CDR3 nucleotides: TGTGCCAGCAGTGAGTCCAAGGGGGCTAAATACTATGGCTACACCTTC. Translated: CASSESKGAKYYGYTF.

The chain links TRBV2 to TRBJ2-6, with 7 bases aligning to TRBD1. V lost 3 bases, J lost 1 base, and 12 bases stayed unmatched. The CDR3 extends over 19 amino acids. Germline V gene data show CDR1 as SNHLY and CDR2 as FYNNEI. The CDR3 is CASSDPSVRGRSGANVLTF. The CDR3 bases are TGTGCCAGCAGTGATCCTTCCGTCAGGGGGAGATCTGGGGCCAACGTCCTGACTTTC.

V usage is TRBV19 and J usage is TRBJ2-1; a weak D match, TRBD2 (5 bases). V lost 6 bases to trimming and J lost 5 bases, with 14 bases between them. This CDR3 spans 14 amino acids. CDR1 is LNHDA, CDR2 SQIVND, per germline (reference sequence). CDR3 sequence (DNA): TGTGCCAGTAGGGAGGACCATGGGGACAATGAGCAGTTCTTC. Translation gives CASREDHGDNEQFF.

The J gene is TRBJ2-1, the V gene TRBV19; perhaps TRBD2 as D (5 bases). The CDR3 is 13 residues long. CDR1 LNHDA and CDR2 SQIVND come from the germline V gene (reference sequence). Trimming stripped 3 bases from V and 10 bases from J, with 13 bases between. The chain's CDR3 is CASSIEGVGEQFF. In nucleotides, the CDR3 is TGTGCCAGTAGTATCGAGGGAGTCGGGGAGCAGTTCTTC.

The rearrangement uses TRBV19 and TRBJ2-6; 9 bases fit TRBD1. Losses at the gene ends were 5 bases for V and 2 bases for J; bases not matched to a gene: 7. The CDR3 has 17 residues. CDR1 and CDR2 (germline): LNHDA, SQIVND (reference sequence). The CDR3 here is CASSSLRQGAGANVLTF. The CDR3 nucleotides are TGTGCCAGTAGTTCGCTGCGACAGGGGGCTGGGGCCAACGTCCTGACTTTC.

This chain uses TRBV7-9 with TRBJ1-6, with TRBD1 matching 9 bases. The CDR3 totals 15 residues. Germline V gene sequence: CDR1 SEHNR, CDR2 FQNEAQ (reference sequence). The junction had 5 bases not matched to a gene; V was cut back by 2 bases and J by 9 bases. The CDR3 nucleotides read TGTGCCAGCAGCTTAATCGGACAGGGGACTTCACCCCTCCACTTT. It translates to CASSLIGQGTSPLHF.

This clone was counted only a few times. The chain combines TRBV4-2 with TRBJ1-5; 8 bases line up with TRBD1. Germline CDR1 LGHNA, CDR2 YNFKEQ. The CDR3 length is 15 residues. The V segment lost 0 bases and the J segment 7 bases; nucleotides outside the gene matches: 5. The CDR3 nucleotides are TGTGCCAGCAGCCAAGAAACCAGGGGGCAGCAGCCCCAGCATTTT. Protein product: CASSQETRGQQPQHF.

The chain uses TRBV11-2 and TRBJ1-2; TRBD1 might be the D (6 bases). V lost 4 bases, J lost 5 bases, and 17 bases lay in between. This CDR3 has 15 residues. Germline V gives CDR1 SGHAT, CDR2 FQNNGV. CDR3 bases: TGTGCCAGCAGCTACTACCCGCCTCAGGGGTATGGCTACACCTTC. Its translation is CASSYYPPQGYGYTF.

The chain couples TRBV28 to TRBJ2-7; 12 nucleotides agree with TRBD2. Germline assignment: CDR1 MDHEN and CDR2 SYDVKM. V lost 5 bases, J lost 2 bases, and 16 bases stayed unmatched. The CDR3 is 19 residues long. The DNA of the CDR3 is TGTGCCAGCAGTCCCCCTCTAGCGGGGGGGCGGGCTAATCCCTACGAGCAGTACTTC. This sequence encodes CASSPPLAGGRANPYEQYF.

The chain joins TRBV9 to TRBJ2-2, with D tentatively TRBD2 (6 bases). The CDR3 extends over 13 amino acids. Trimming left V 3 bases short and J 8 bases short, with 11 bases between. Germline V gives CDR1 SGDLS, CDR2 YYNGEE. The CDR3 DNA reads TGTGCCAGCAGCGCCGCGGGACGGGGGGAGCTGTTTTTT. It yields the protein CASSAAGRGELFF.

V gene TRBV5-5 combines with J gene TRBJ1-6, with 8 bases matching TRBD1. V lost 4 bases to trimming and J lost 10 bases; unmatched junction nucleotides: 13. This CDR3 has 16 amino acids. CDR1 SGHKS and CDR2 YYEKEE come from the germline V gene (reference sequence). CDR3 residues: CASSLTRGQGESPLHF. The CDR3 DNA is TGTGCCAGCAGCCTAACCAGGGGGCAAGGAGAATCACCCCTCCACTTT.

This clone was observed a few times. The chain couples TRBV9 to TRBJ2-7; D is unclear. The CDR3 has 15 amino acids. Germline V gene lookup returns CDR1 SGDLS and CDR2 YYNGEE. Trimming removed 0 bases at V and 6 bases at J, with 16 bases between. CDR3 sequence reads: CASSVGTVQSAEQYF. In DNA, the CDR3 is TGTGCCAGCAGCGTAGGTACAGTCCAAAGTGCCGAGCAGTACTTC.

J is TRBJ2-1 and V is TRBV5-4; TRBD2 agrees at 10 bases. V lost 2 bases to trimming and J lost 8 bases; unmatched junction nucleotides: 4. The CDR3 sequence is 14 residues long. Germline V CDR1 and CDR2: SGHNT, YYREEE (reference sequence). The CDR3 nucleotides are TGTGCCAGCAGCTTTCCTAGCGGGAGCGATGAGCAGTTCTTC. Its translation: CASSFPSGSDEQFF. The whole variable domain, remainder taken from reference TRBV5-4 and TRBJ2-1, is ETGVTQSPTHLIKTRGQQVTLRCSSQSGHNTVSWYQQALGQGPQFIFQYYREEENGRGNFPPRFSGLQFPNYSSELNVNALELDDSALYLCASSFPSGSDEQFFGPGTRLTVL.

The chain has TRBV5-1 and TRBJ2-7, with 9 nucleotides matching TRBD2. The CDR3 sequence is 14 residues long. Trimming took 5 bases from V and 3 from J; bases not matched to a gene: 6. Looked up from germline, CDR1 is SGHRS and CDR2 is YFSETQ. CDR3 sequence (DNA): TGCGCCAGCAGGGTTAATAGCGGGAGCTACGAGCAGTACTTC. Protein product: CASRVNSGSYEQYF. Using reference TRBV5-1 and TRBJ2-7 for the parts outside the CDR3, the full variable domain is KAGVTQTPRYLIKTRGQQVTLSCSPISGHRSVSWYQQTPGQGLQFLFEYFSETQRNKGNFPGRFSGRQFSNSRSEMNVSTLELGDSALYLCASRVNSGSYEQYFGPGTRLTVT.

This clone was seen more than once but under ten times. The chain couples TRBV2 to TRBJ2-7; TRBD1 aligns across 11 bases. V gave up 8 bases and J gave up 4 bases; unmatched junction bases: 4. Germline assignment: CDR1 SNHLY and CDR2 FYNNEI. This CDR3 is 13 amino acids long. CDR3 residues: CASLRDRGYEQYF. The CDR3 nucleotides are TGTGCCAGCCTCCGGGACAGGGGGTACGAGCAGTACTTC.

The V call is TRBV4-1, the J call TRBJ2-5, with TRBD2 identical over 13 bases. The J call is doubtful: the DNA matches TRBJ2-7 better. The length of the CDR3 is 16 residues. Looked up from germline, CDR1 is MGHRA and CDR2 is YSYEKL. The CDR3, as DNA: TGCGCCAGCAGCCCACAGACTAGCGGGAGGTTGTACGAGCAGTACTTC. Its translation is CASSPQTSGRLYEQYF.

The chain uses TRBV28 and TRBJ1-2, with D perhaps matching TRBD1 (6 bases). The CDR3 is 12 residues long. From germline, CDR1 is MDHEN and CDR2 SYDVKM. Between the trimmed V and J ends, which lost 6 bases and 8 bases, there was a span of 13 bases. CDR3 amino acids: CASRSGGRGYTF. In DNA, the CDR3 is TGTGCCAGCAGATCTGGGGGCAGGGGCTACACCTTC.

The chain uses TRBV14 and TRBJ2-3; 11 bases agree with TRBD2. Trimming removed 0 bases from V and 6 bases from J; junction bases left unmatched: 5. The CDR3 is made up of 16 amino acids. Germline V gene sequence: CDR1 SGHDN, CDR2 FVKESK. In DNA form, the CDR3 reads TGTGCCAGCAGCCAAGAGAAGGCTAGCGGGAGGGATACGCAGTATTTT. This encodes CASSQEKASGRDTQYF.

In its sample, this clone was seen once. The CDR3 nucleotides read TGTGCCAGCAGGAAAGCCGGGACTAGCGGCTCCTTTTACGAGCAGTACTTC. It encodes CASRKAGTSGSFYEQYF. The chain couples TRBV5-4 to TRBJ2-7; 11 nucleotides align to TRBD2. CDR1 is SGHNT and CDR2 is YYREEE in the germline V gene (reference sequence). The CDR3 contains 17 residues. The J segment lost 4 bases and the V segment lost 5 bases, leaving 14 bases of the junction unmatched. Together with reference TRBV5-4 and TRBJ2-7, the CDR3 gives the full variable domain: ETGVTQSPTHLIKTRGQQVTLRCSSQSGHNTVSWYQQALGQGPQFIFQYYREEENGRGNFPPRFSGLQFPNYSSELNVNALELDDSALYLCASRKAGTSGSFYEQYFGPGTRLTVT.

V usage is TRBV6-5 and J usage is TRBJ2-2; TRBD2 might be the D (5 bases). V lost 5 bases, J lost 5 bases, and 15 bases lay in between. The CDR3 is made up of 15 amino acids. Germline V gene sequence: CDR1 MNHEY, CDR2 SVGAGI. CDR3 loop: CASSPVEAYTGELFF. Written as DNA, the CDR3 is TGTGCCAGCAGTCCCGTGGAGGCTTATACCGGGGAGCTGTTTTTT.